The clone carrying this TCR beta chain has only one observation. The antigen remains undetermined. Data came from immunoSEQ multiplex PCR; TCRdb stores just in-frame clones and leaves some out. The sample has approximately 150,000 clones; 87% are singletons. The source of the sample is a study of cytomegalovirus exposure and HLA in healthy donors. Study results and caveats: Researchers catalogued 160 or so TCR beta chains as cytomegalovirus-associated. The classifier, whose performance was assessed in both the original and validation cohorts, reportedly diagnosed cytomegalovirus status with high specificity and sensitivity.

Sequencing was done on a sample of PBMCs. The receptor was isolated from a man aged 18 to 30 in good health and CMV-seropositive.

CDR3 in amino acids: CASSLSGTSGAYEQYF. The DNA of the CDR3 is TGTGCCAGCAGTTTATCGGGGACTAGCGGGGCCTACGAGCAGTACTTC. V is TRBV27 and J is TRBJ2-7; the match to TRBD2 covers 13 bases. The germline gives CDR1 MNHEY, CDR2 SMNVEV (reference sequence). The V gene end was trimmed by 0 bases and the J gene end by 2 bases; junction bases not matched to a gene: 1. This CDR3 is built from 16 residues.